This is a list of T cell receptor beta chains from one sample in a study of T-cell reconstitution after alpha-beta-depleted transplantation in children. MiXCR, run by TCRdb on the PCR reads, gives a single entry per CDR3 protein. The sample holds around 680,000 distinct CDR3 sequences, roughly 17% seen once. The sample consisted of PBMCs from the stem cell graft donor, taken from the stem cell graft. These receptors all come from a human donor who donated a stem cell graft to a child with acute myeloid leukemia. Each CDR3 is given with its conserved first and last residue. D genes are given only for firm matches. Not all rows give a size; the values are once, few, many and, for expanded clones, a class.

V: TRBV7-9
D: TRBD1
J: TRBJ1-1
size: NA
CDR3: CASRRLSGTGDTEAFF
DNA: TGTGCCAGCAGACGGCTTTCCGGGACAGGGGACACTGAAGCTTTCTTT

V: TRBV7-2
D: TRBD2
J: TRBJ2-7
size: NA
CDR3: CASSWTSGGSYEQYF
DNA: TGTGCCAGCAGCTGGACTAGCGGGGGATCCTACGAGCAGTACTTC

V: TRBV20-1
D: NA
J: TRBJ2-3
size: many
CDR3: CSARDPVETDTQYF
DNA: TGCAGTGCTAGAGATCCAGTCGAAACAGATACGCAGTATTTT

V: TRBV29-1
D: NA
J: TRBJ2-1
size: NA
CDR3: CSVGRQAYNEQFF
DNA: TGCAGCGTTGGGAGACAGGCCTACAATGAGCAGTTCTTC

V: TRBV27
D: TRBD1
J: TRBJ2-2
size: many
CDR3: CASSLSNRGTGELFF
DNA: TGTGCCAGCAGTTTATCAAACAGGGGGACCGGGGAGCTGTTTTTT

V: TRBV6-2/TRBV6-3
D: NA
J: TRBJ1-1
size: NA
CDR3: CASTTTSDRINAAFF
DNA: TGTGCCAGCACCACAACCTCCGACAGGATCAATGCAGCTTTCTTT

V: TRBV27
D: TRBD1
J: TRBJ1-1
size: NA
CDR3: CASSDYRGTVNTEAFF
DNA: TGTGCCAGCAGTGATTACAGGGGGACGGTGAACACTGAAGCTTTCTTT

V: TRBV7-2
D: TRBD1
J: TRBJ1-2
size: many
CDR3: CASSLVVGTGKYGYTF
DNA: TGTGCCAGCAGCTTAGTGGTCGGGACAGGGAAATATGGCTACACCTTC

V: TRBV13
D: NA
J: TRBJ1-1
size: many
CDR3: CASDRRNTEAFF
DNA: TGTGCCAGCGACCGAAGGAACACTGAAGCTTTCTTT

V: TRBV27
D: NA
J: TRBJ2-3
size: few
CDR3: CASSRRAYADTQYF
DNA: TGTGCCAGCAGCCGCAGGGCATACGCAGATACGCAGTATTTT

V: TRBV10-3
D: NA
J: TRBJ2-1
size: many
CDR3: CAISVAGPTYNEQFF
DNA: TGTGCCATCAGTGTGGCGGGGCCAACCTACAATGAGCAGTTCTTC

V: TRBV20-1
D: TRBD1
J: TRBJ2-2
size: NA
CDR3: CSFWGQAAGGELFF
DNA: TGCAGCTTCTGGGGACAGGCGGCCGGCGGGGAGCTGTTTTTT

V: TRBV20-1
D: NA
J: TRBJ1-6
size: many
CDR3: CSAGQTSSYNSPLHF
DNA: TGCAGTGCAGGACAGACTAGCTCCTATAATTCACCCCTCCACTTT

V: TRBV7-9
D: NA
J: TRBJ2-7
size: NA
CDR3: CASSLSEGNEQYF
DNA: TGTGCCAGCAGCTTATCGGAGGGGAACGAGCAGTACTTC

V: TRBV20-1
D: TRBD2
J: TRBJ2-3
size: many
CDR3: CSAGLAGRDTQYF
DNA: TGCAGTGCTGGGCTAGCGGGGCGAGATACGCAGTATTTT

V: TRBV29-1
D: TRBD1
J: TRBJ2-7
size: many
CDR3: CSVQGAGSYEQYF
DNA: TGCAGCGTACAGGGGGCTGGATCCTACGAGCAGTACTTC

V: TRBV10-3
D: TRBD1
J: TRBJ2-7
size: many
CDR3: CAISDTGDSYEQYF
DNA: TGTGCCATCAGTGATACAGGGGATAGCTACGAGCAGTACTTC

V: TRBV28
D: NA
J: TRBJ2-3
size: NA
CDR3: CASSTWDTDTQYF
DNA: TGTGCCAGCAGCACATGGGACACGGATACGCAGTATTTT

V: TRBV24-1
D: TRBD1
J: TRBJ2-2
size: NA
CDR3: CATSDSDRATGELFF
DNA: TGTGCCACCAGTGATTCGGACAGGGCGACCGGGGAGCTGTTTTTT

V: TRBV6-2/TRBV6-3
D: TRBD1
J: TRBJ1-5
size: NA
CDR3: CASSPGQGARGNQPQHF
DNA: TGTGCCAGCAGCCCGGGACAGGGGGCGCGTGGCAATCAGCCCCAGCATTTT

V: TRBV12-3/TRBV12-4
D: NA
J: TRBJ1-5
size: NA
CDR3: CASSTGGAFLEDQPQHF
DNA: TGTGCCAGCAGTACGGGGGGGGCATTTCTTGAGGATCAGCCCCAGCATTTT

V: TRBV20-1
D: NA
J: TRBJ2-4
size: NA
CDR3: CSAPPRARPKNIQYF
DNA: TGCAGTGCCCCCCCGCGGGCCAGGCCCAAAAACATTCAGTACTTC

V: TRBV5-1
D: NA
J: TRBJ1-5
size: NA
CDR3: CASSLTSGIGQPQHF
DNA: TGCGCCAGCAGCTTAACCTCAGGGATCGGTCAGCCCCAGCATTTT

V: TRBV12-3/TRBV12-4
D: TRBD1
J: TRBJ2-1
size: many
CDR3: CASSFPGGPEQFF
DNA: TGTGCCAGCAGTTTTCCAGGGGGTCCCGAGCAGTTCTTC

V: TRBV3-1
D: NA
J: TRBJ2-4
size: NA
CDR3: CASSQESQGRDIQYF
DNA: TGTGCCAGCAGCCAAGAATCACAGGGCCGGGACATTCAGTACTTC

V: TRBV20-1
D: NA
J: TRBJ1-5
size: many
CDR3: CSARDRSLNQPQHF
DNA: TGCAGTGCTAGGGACCGATCCCTCAATCAGCCCCAGCATTTT

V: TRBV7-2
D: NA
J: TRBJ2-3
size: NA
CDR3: CASSRILASDTQYF
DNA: TGTGCCAGCAGCCGCATTCTAGCGAGCGATACGCAGTATTTT

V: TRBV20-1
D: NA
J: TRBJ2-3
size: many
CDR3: CSALGQEWDDTQYF
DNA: TGCAGTGCCCTCGGGCAGGAATGGGACGATACGCAGTATTTT

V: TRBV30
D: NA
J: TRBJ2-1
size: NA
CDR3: CAWSVGTRSYNEQFF
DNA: TGTGCCTGGAGTGTCGGGACGCGCTCATACAATGAGCAGTTCTTC

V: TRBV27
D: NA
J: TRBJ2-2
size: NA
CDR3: CASSAPGQNTGELFF
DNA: TGTGCCAGCAGTGCCCCGGGACAGAACACCGGGGAGCTGTTTTTT

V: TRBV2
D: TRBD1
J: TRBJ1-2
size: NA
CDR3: CASIKDRVNYGYTF
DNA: TGTGCCAGCATCAAAGACAGGGTAAACTATGGCTACACCTTC

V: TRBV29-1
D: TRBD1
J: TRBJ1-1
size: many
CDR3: CSLSRDRALNTEAFF
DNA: TGCAGTCTAAGCCGGGACAGGGCCCTGAACACTGAAGCTTTCTTT

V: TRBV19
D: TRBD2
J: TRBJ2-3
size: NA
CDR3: CASSMVTSGYTHTDTQYF
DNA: TGTGCCAGTAGTATGGTGACTAGCGGGTACACTCACACAGATACGCAGTATTTT

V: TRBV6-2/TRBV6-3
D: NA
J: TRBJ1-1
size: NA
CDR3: CASSPATGRMNTEAFF
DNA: TGTGCCAGCAGTCCCGCGACGGGCAGGATGAACACTGAAGCTTTCTTT